These 11 T cell receptor beta chains were sequenced from one sample in a study of blood T cell repertoires in COVID-19. The table came from immunoSEQ multiplex PCR; TCRdb's copy has only in-frame clones and leaves some out. Among about 86,000 clones listed, around four fifths were seen once. The specimen sequenced was peripheral blood. These receptors were taken from a woman over 75 with active or convalescent COVID-19.

The rearrangement uses TRBV7-3 and TRBJ1-5, with 7 bases aligning to TRBD1. Germline lookup yields CDR1 SGHTA and CDR2 FQGTGA. This CDR3 contains 16 residues. V was clipped by 4 bases and J by 4 bases; unmatched bases: 10. This chain's CDR3 is CASSSLMTGINQPQHF. CDR3 in DNA: TGTGCCAGCAGCTCCCTTATGACAGGGATTAATCAGCCCCAGCATTTT.

CDR3 protein: CATSRDHRGSSGNTIYF. The CDR3 DNA is TGTGCCACCAGCAGAGATCACAGGGGAAGCTCTGGAAACACCATATATTTT. V and J are TRBV15 and TRBJ1-3; 7 bases are a match to TRBD1. CDR1 and CDR2 from the germline V gene are LNHNV and YYDKDF (reference sequence). This CDR3 is built from 17 residues. Losses at the gene ends were 0 bases for V and 0 bases for J; bases not matched to a gene: 5.

This chain links TRBV3-1 (or the pseudogene TRBV3-2) with TRBJ2-5; the D gene is possibly TRBD2 (5 bases). This CDR3 is 12 amino acids long. Trimming removed 7 bases from V and 5 bases from J, with 11 bases in between. Per the germline V gene, CDR1 is LGHDT and CDR2 is YNNKEL (reference sequence). CDR3 nucleotides: TGTGCCAGCACGGCTAGCCGGGAGACCCAGTACTTC. Translated: CASTASRETQYF.

The chain has TRBV30 and TRBJ2-4; maybe TRBD2 (6 bases). The V end lost 1 base, the J end lost 3 bases, and 16 bases lay between the germline ends. Germline V gene data show CDR1 as GTSNPN and CDR2 as SVGIG (reference sequence). This CDR3 is built from 16 residues. CDR3 nucleotide sequence: TGTGCCTGGAGTGCGGGGGATGGGTTTGGCAAAAACATTCAGTACTTC. As protein: CAWSAGDGFGKNIQYF. The full variable domain, completed using reference TRBV30 and TRBJ2-4, is SQTIHQWPATLVQPVGSPLSLECTVEGTSNPNLYWYRQAAGRGLQLLFYSVGIGQISSEVPQNLSASRPQDRQFILSSKKLLLSDSGFYLCAWSAGDGFGKNIQYFGAGTRLSVL.

J is TRBJ2-1 and V is TRBV7-3; D ambiguous. CDR3 length equals 15 residues. Trimming took off 2 bases at V and 2 bases at J, with 10 bases between the two ends. CDR1 is SGHTA, CDR2 FQGTGA, per germline. The DNA of the CDR3 is TGTGCCAGCAGCTTAGGCGCGGCGGCCTACAATGAGCAGTTCTTC. This codes for CASSLGAAAYNEQFF.

This clone came up a few times. The chain has TRBV2 and TRBJ2-1; 9 bases align to TRBD2. CDR1 is SNHLY, CDR2 FYNNEI, per germline. There are 15 residues in the CDR3. V gave up 6 bases and J gave up 4 bases; unmatched junction bases: 7. The CDR3 loop is CASSPLAGRYNEQFF. CDR3 sequence (DNA): TGTGCCAGCAGCCCCCTAGCGGGGAGATACAATGAGCAGTTCTTC.

This clone was detected once. This chain joins TRBV11-2 and TRBJ1-2; no firm D call. V dropped 5 bases and J dropped 0 bases, with 10 bases sitting between them. The CDR3 sequence is 14 residues long. Germline V gene sequence: CDR1 SGHAT, CDR2 FQNNGV. The CDR3 nucleotides read TGTGCCAGCAGCCCAGGCTCAGCTAACTATGGCTACACCTTC. Protein sequence: CASSPGSANYGYTF.

The chain has TRBV7-3 and TRBJ2-1; a weak D match, TRBD2 (5 bases). The germline V gene has CDR1 SGHTA and CDR2 FQGTGA. V gave up 2 bases and J gave up 4 bases, with 12 bases separating them. This CDR3 spans 15 amino acids. In DNA, the CDR3 is TGTGCCAGCAGCTTATTTTTCGGCGGGTACAATGAGCAGTTCTTC. Translating gives CASSLFFGGYNEQFF. The full variable domain, with the rest looked up from reference TRBV7-3 and TRBJ2-1, is GAGVSQTPSNKVTEKGKYVELRCDPISGHTALYWYRQSLGQGPEFLIYFQGTGAADDSGLPNDRFFAVRPEGSVSTLKIQRTERGDSAVYLCASSLFFGGYNEQFFGPGTRLTVL.

The chain combines TRBV18 with TRBJ1-5; 7 bases are a match to TRBD1. The CDR3 contains 14 residues. V lost 6 bases and J lost 6; bases outside the gene matches: 8. CDR1 and CDR2 (germline): KGHSH, LQKENI. As DNA, the CDR3 is TGTGCCAGCTCGCCCCAGGGGGGCGGTCAGCCCCAGCATTTT. Its protein is CASSPQGGGQPQHF. Complete variable domain (other parts from reference TRBV18 and TRBJ1-5): NAGVMQNPRHLVRRRGQEARLRCSPMKGHSHVYWYRQLPEEGLKFMVYLQKENIIDESGMPKERFSAEFPKEGPSILRIQQVVRGDSAAYFCASSPQGGGQPQHFGDGTRLSIL.

J is TRBJ1-1 and V is TRBV5-1; D unclear. The CDR3 runs to 16 residues. The germline V and J ends were trimmed by 0 bases and 3 bases, with 15 bases remaining between them. The germline gives CDR1 SGHRS, CDR2 YFSETQ. This CDR3 is CASSLASLRAYTEAFF. CDR3 coding DNA: TGCGCCAGCAGCTTGGCTTCTTTGAGGGCTTACACTGAAGCTTTCTTT. Full variable domain (remainder filled in from reference TRBV5-1 and TRBJ1-1): KAGVTQTPRYLIKTRGQQVTLSCSPISGHRSVSWYQQTPGQGLQFLFEYFSETQRNKGNFPGRFSGRQFSNSRSEMNVSTLELGDSALYLCASSLASLRAYTEAFFGQGTRLTVV.

The V and J genes are TRBV30 and TRBJ2-7; 11 bases line up with TRBD2. Per germline, CDR1 GTSNPN and CDR2 SVGIG (reference sequence). CDR3 size: 16 residues. V shed 1 base, J shed 1 base, and the junction held 6 bases outside the gene matches. The CDR3 DNA reads TGTGCCTGGAGTGGAGGGACTAGCGGTTTGTCCTACGAGCAGTACTTC. Its protein is CAWSGGTSGLSYEQYF.